The sequence of this T cell receptor (beta chain) was determined in a study of blood T cell repertoires in COVID-19. Overall study context: The study drew acute and convalescent COVID-19 samples from the United States, Italy and Spain.

Per the study methods: Using reference gene primer amplification, nucleated cell counts were estimated. Some clones are missing from TCRdb's copy, which holds only in-frame ones; the method was immunoSEQ multiplex PCR. That table furnishes V, J and clone size, whereas the DNA furnished D and trimming. The repertoire holds tens of thousands of clones, with 70% to 80% as singletons. The sequencing sample was made of peripheral blood. This TCR was sampled from a man aged 55-75 years with acute or convalescent COVID-19.

CDR3 residues: CASRTGVGGEQYF. CDR3 DNA sequence: TGTGCCAGCAGGACGGGCGTCGGGGGCGAGCAGTACTTC. This chain connects TRBV27 to TRBJ2-7, with TRBD2 as a possible D gene (6 bases). CDR1 and CDR2 (germline): MNHEY, SMNVEV (reference sequence). The CDR3 runs 13 residues. The germline V and J ends were trimmed by 6 bases and 6 bases, with 15 bases remaining between them.